The rows below give T cell receptor beta chains drawn from one sample of a study of patients and donors after allogeneic stem cell transplantation. From the RT-PCR reads, TCRdb called clonotypes with MiXCR, one entry per CDR3 protein. Of under 200,000 distinct CDR3 sequences detected, 30% appear once; the ten largest clones hold 3.2%. Material: blood, either unsorted or a sorted T cell fraction (not recorded which). These receptors were taken from a human donor who was either an allogeneic HSCT recipient or a stem cell or donor lymphocyte infusion donor (not recorded which). It is not recorded whose cells these are; they may come from a transplant donor. Both conserved end residues are part of each CDR3. D genes are given only for firm matches. Rows may omit the clone size; those that give it use once, few, many or a size class.

J: TRBJ2-1
D: TRBD2
size: -
V: TRBV20-1
CDR3: CSAATSGAPYNEQFF
DNA: TGCAGTGCTGCTACTAGCGGGGCTCCCTACAATGAGCAGTTCTTC

J: TRBJ2-5
D: TRBD2
size: few
V: TRBV7-8
CDR3: CASSLDRLAEETQYF
DNA: TGTGCCAGCAGCTTAGATCGGCTAGCGGAAGAGACCCAGTACTTC

J: TRBJ1-2
D: TRBD1
size: -
V: TRBV5-6
CDR3: CASSLGQGLYGYTF
DNA: TGTGCCAGCAGCCTAGGACAGGGACTCTATGGCTACACCTTC

J: TRBJ1-2
D: -
size: few
V: TRBV20-1
CDR3: CSARGLERNYGYTF
DNA: TGCAGTGCTAGAGGCCTGGAGCGGAACTATGGCTACACCTTC

J: TRBJ1-1
D: -
size: few
V: TRBV27
CDR3: CASSRVTDTEAFF
DNA: TGTGCCAGCAGCAGGGTCACCGACACTGAAGCTTTCTTT

J: TRBJ1-6
D: -
size: few
V: TRBV27
CDR3: CASSSRDPYNSPLHF
DNA: TGTGCCAGCAGTTCCAGGGACCCTTATAATTCACCCCTCCACTTT

J: TRBJ2-3
D: -
size: -
V: TRBV7-3
CDR3: CASSGGLSTDTQYF
DNA: TGTGCCAGCAGCGGGGGCCTCAGCACAGATACGCAGTATTTT

J: TRBJ1-6
D: TRBD1
size: few
V: TRBV7-9
CDR3: CASSLADRGRSPLHF
DNA: TGTGCCAGCAGCTTAGCGGACAGGGGTCGTTCACCCCTCCACTTT

J: TRBJ1-6
D: TRBD1
size: few
V: TRBV5-1
CDR3: CASSLKDRRNSPLHF
DNA: TGCGCCAGCAGCTTGAAGGACAGGCGGAATTCACCCCTCCACTTT

J: TRBJ1-5
D: TRBD1
size: many
V: TRBV28
CDR3: CASSLLAGGANGHQPQHF
DNA: TGTGCCAGCAGTTTATTGGCAGGGGGCGCGAATGGACATCAGCCCCAGCATTTT

J: TRBJ1-2
D: TRBD1
size: few
V: TRBV25-1
CDR3: CASSEYSAQGAQHGYTF
DNA: TGTGCCAGCAGTGAATATTCGGCCCAGGGGGCGCAGCATGGCTACACCTTC

J: TRBJ2-5
D: -
size: -
V: TRBV5-8
CDR3: CASPVRAETQYF
DNA: TGTGCCAGCCCCGTCAGGGCAGAGACCCAGTACTTC

J: TRBJ1-1
D: -
size: -
V: TRBV28
CDR3: CASSRRGTEAFF
DNA: TGTGCCAGCAGTCGCCGGGGCACTGAAGCTTTCTTT

J: TRBJ1-3
D: -
size: few
V: TRBV6-5
CDR3: CASREGSGNTIYF
DNA: TGTGCCAGCAGGGAGGGCTCTGGAAACACCATATATTTT

J: TRBJ2-3
D: TRBD2
size: few
V: TRBV7-9
CDR3: CASSSLTSGRDTQYF
DNA: TGTGCCAGCAGCTCCTTGACTAGCGGGAGGGATACGCAGTATTTT

J: TRBJ2-1
D: -
size: -
V: TRBV18
CDR3: CASSLSGTHVGLREQFF
DNA: TGTGCCAGCTCACTTAGCGGAACTCACGTCGGGCTCCGTGAGCAGTTCTTC

J: TRBJ2-7
D: TRBD1
size: -
V: TRBV29-1
CDR3: CSVGYRGKSGYEQYF
DNA: TGCAGCGTTGGATACAGGGGAAAGTCAGGCTACGAGCAGTACTTC

J: TRBJ2-1
D: -
size: few
V: TRBV9
CDR3: CASSVVAVPKDEQFF
DNA: TGTGCCAGCAGCGTAGTAGCGGTCCCTAAGGATGAGCAGTTCTTC

J: TRBJ2-4
D: -
size: -
V: TRBV13
CDR3: CASSLTLGSLAKNIQYF
DNA: TGTGCCAGCAGCTTAACGTTGGGCAGCTTAGCCAAAAACATTCAGTACTTC

J: TRBJ2-7
D: -
size: -
V: TRBV15
CDR3: CATSRDRTAGQYF
DNA: TGTGCCACCAGCAGAGATCGAACCGCCGGGCAGTACTTC

J: TRBJ2-7
D: -
size: few
V: TRBV20-1
CDR3: CSAREVRNSDEQYF
DNA: TGCAGTGCTAGAGAGGTTAGGAACAGCGACGAGCAGTACTTC

J: TRBJ2-1
D: -
size: few
V: TRBV9
CDR3: CASSVLGLASGEQFF
DNA: TGTGCCAGCAGCGTATTGGGGCTAGCCAGCGGTGAGCAGTTCTTC

J: TRBJ2-3
D: -
size: -
V: TRBV5-5
CDR3: CASSFTGGDTDTQYF
DNA: TGTGCCAGCAGCTTTACAGGGGGGGACACAGATACGCAGTATTTT

J: TRBJ1-4
D: -
size: -
V: TRBV11-1
CDR3: CASSLGGRFEKLFF
DNA: TGTGCCAGCAGCTTAGGAGGCAGATTCGAAAAACTGTTTTTT

J: TRBJ1-2
D: -
size: -
V: TRBV20-1
CDR3: CSARARQESYGYTF
DNA: TGCAGTGCTAGAGCCCGACAGGAGAGTTATGGCTACACCTTC

J: TRBJ2-7
D: -
size: -
V: TRBV7-9
CDR3: CASSPQGGVLYEQYF
DNA: TGTGCCAGCAGCCCCCAAGGAGGGGTTCTCTACGAGCAGTACTTC

J: TRBJ1-2
D: -
size: -
V: TRBV2
CDR3: CASSEARGLRGYTF
DNA: TGTGCCAGCAGTGAAGCGCGGGGCTTGAGGGGCTACACCTTC

J: TRBJ1-5
D: -
size: -
V: TRBV12-3/TRBV12-4
CDR3: CATQGNNQPQHF
DNA: TGTGCCACTCAGGGAAACAATCAGCCCCAGCATTTT

J: TRBJ2-3
D: TRBD2
size: few
V: TRBV28
CDR3: CASRRIAGYTDTQYF
DNA: TGTGCCAGCAGGCGGATAGCGGGGTACACAGATACGCAGTATTTT

J: TRBJ2-3
D: TRBD2
size: -
V: TRBV10-3
CDR3: CAIRLGGLDTQYF
DNA: TGTGCCATCAGACTGGGAGGGTTGGATACGCAGTATTTT

J: TRBJ1-5
D: -
size: -
V: TRBV20-1
CDR3: CSAGFYSNQPQHF
DNA: TGCAGTGCTGGGTTCTATAGCAATCAGCCCCAGCATTTT

J: TRBJ2-6
D: -
size: -
V: TRBV29-1
CDR3: CSVAVSGANVLTF
DNA: TGCAGCGTGGCGGTTTCTGGGGCCAACGTCCTGACTTTC

J: TRBJ1-4
D: TRBD1
size: -
V: TRBV7-9
CDR3: CASSPRTGYDEKLFF
DNA: TGTGCCAGCAGCCCACGGACAGGGTACGATGAAAAACTGTTTTTT

J: TRBJ1-2
D: -
size: many
V: TRBV12-3/TRBV12-4
CDR3: CASSLSGNYGYTF
DNA: TGTGCCAGCAGTTTATCCGGCAACTATGGCTACACCTTC

J: TRBJ1-6
D: -
size: few
V: TRBV11-2
CDR3: CASSLIGGNSPLHF
DNA: TGTGCCAGCAGCTTAATTGGGGGGAACTCACCCCTCCACTTT

J: TRBJ2-1
D: -
size: -
V: TRBV20-1
CDR3: CSVDEQFF
DNA: TGCAGTGTGGATGAGCAGTTCTTC

J: TRBJ1-6
D: -
size: many
V: TRBV6-6
CDR3: CASTLGGSPLHF
DNA: TGTGCCAGCACCTTAGGAGGTTCACCCCTCCACTTT

J: TRBJ2-3
D: -
size: few
V: TRBV27
CDR3: CASSPFTDTQYF
DNA: TGTGCCAGCAGTCCCTTCACAGATACGCAGTATTTT

J: TRBJ2-3
D: -
size: -
V: TRBV18
CDR3: CASSPTNTDTQYF
DNA: TGTGCCAGCTCACCAACCAACACAGATACGCAGTATTTT

J: TRBJ2-7
D: -
size: -
V: TRBV6-5
CDR3: CASSYPGVSGQQYF
DNA: TGTGCCAGCAGTTACCCCGGAGTCTCGGGGCAGCAGTACTTC

J: TRBJ1-1
D: -
size: -
V: TRBV7-2
CDR3: CASSFLRVEEAFF
DNA: TGTGCCAGCAGCTTTCTCAGGGTTGAGGAAGCTTTCTTT

J: TRBJ1-4
D: -
size: many
V: TRBV4-3
CDR3: CASSPGQWTGDEKLFF
DNA: TGCGCCAGCAGCCCCGGACAGTGGACGGGAGATGAAAAACTGTTTTTT

J: TRBJ2-7
D: TRBD2
size: -
V: TRBV28
CDR3: CASSLSGGEQYF
DNA: TGTGCCAGCAGTTTATCGGGGGGAGAGCAGTACTTC

J: TRBJ2-1
D: TRBD2
size: -
V: TRBV28
CDR3: CASSAPSGTYNEQFF
DNA: TGTGCCAGCAGTGCCCCTAGCGGTACCTACAATGAGCAGTTCTTC

J: TRBJ2-3
D: -
size: -
V: TRBV4-3
CDR3: CASSQTGASSTDTQYF
DNA: TGCGCCAGCAGCCAAACAGGAGCATCTAGCACAGATACGCAGTATTTT

J: TRBJ2-2
D: -
size: many
V: TRBV29-1
CDR3: CSAPRWGSGGELFF
DNA: TGCAGCGCGCCGAGGTGGGGTTCGGGCGGGGAGCTGTTTTTT

J: TRBJ2-5
D: -
size: -
V: TRBV7-8
CDR3: CASTFYGSEETQYF
DNA: TGTGCCAGCACCTTTTATGGTAGCGAAGAGACCCAGTACTTC

J: TRBJ2-7
D: TRBD2
size: -
V: TRBV28
CDR3: CASSRLAGPSYEQYF
DNA: TGTGCCAGCAGCCGGCTAGCGGGACCCTCCTACGAGCAGTACTTC

J: TRBJ1-6
D: -
size: many
V: TRBV25-1
CDR3: CASSEGSYNSPLHF
DNA: TGTGCCAGCAGCGAGGGCTCCTATAATTCACCCCTCCACTTT